What follows describes a single TCR beta chain. In the study's own analysis: Amplified reference gene primers provided the basis for estimating nucleated cell counts. Generated by immunoSEQ multiplex PCR, the TCRdb table keeps only in-frame clones and is missing some. The D gene and trimming were derived from the DNA, and the V and J assignments and clone size from that table. The data show roughly 150,000 clones, about three quarters seen once. The sample is drawn from a study of blood T cell repertoires in COVID-19. Study-level information: Samples representing acute and convalescent COVID-19 were sourced from the United States, Italy and Spain. The cDNA or gDNA used as material had been derived from T cells, B-cell-depleted T cells, or PBMCs.

Germline CDR1 reads GTSNPN; CDR2 reads SVGIG (reference sequence). The CDR3 contains 12 residues. The germline V and J ends were trimmed by 5 bases and 3 bases, with 10 bases remaining between them. The V gene is TRBV30, the J gene TRBJ1-2; D might be TRBD1 (5 bases). This TCR derives from a man aged 55-75 years with acute or convalescent COVID-19. Sequencing used peripheral blood. CDR3 loop: CAWGLGDYGYTF. The CDR3 region has the DNA TGTGCCTGGGGGCTAGGGGACTATGGCTACACCTTC. The full variable domain, completed using reference TRBV30 and TRBJ1-2, is SQTIHQWPATLVQPVGSPLSLECTVEGTSNPNLYWYRQAAGRGLQLLFYSVGIGQISSEVPQNLSASRPQDRQFILSSKKLLLSDSGFYLCAWGLGDYGYTFGSGTRLTVV.